Listed below are T cell receptor beta chains from one sample, sequenced in a study of T-cell memory formation after mild COVID-19. MiXCR, applied by TCRdb to the 5' RACE reads, yields one record per CDR3 protein. The table records around 250,000 distinct CDR3 sequences, 7.5% to 10% of them present only once. Input material: PBMCs or a T cell subset sorted from them (not recorded which). These receptors came from a man aged 18-30 years who had mild COVID-19 (a few samples of this study predate the infection). Cell type and time point are not known. CDR3s include the opening cysteine and the closing phenylalanine or tryptophan. D genes are given only for firm matches. The size entry is marked missing in some rows and otherwise reads once, few, many or a size class.

j_gene	d_gene	abundance	v_gene	CDR3nt	CDR3aa
TRBJ1-5	.	many	TRBV7-9	TGTGCCAGCAGCTTGGAGGGTGGCAATCAGCCCCAGCATTTT	CASSLEGGNQPQHF
TRBJ2-2	TRBD2	many	TRBV7-2	TGTGCCAGCAGCCCAAGACTAGCGCTCATTGGCGGGGAGCTGTTTTTT	CASSPRLALIGGELFF
TRBJ1-1	TRBD1	few	TRBV20-1	TGCAGTGCTAGAGATCCATGGACAGGGTGGGATACTGAAGCTTTCTTT	CSARDPWTGWDTEAFF
TRBJ2-5	.	few	TRBV29-1	TGCAGCGCCGACCGGGGCCCCCAAGAGACCCAGTACTTC	CSADRGPQETQYF
TRBJ2-5	TRBD2	few	TRBV5-1	TGCGCCACCTGCGGGGGGGCTGTAGGTGAGACCCAGTACTTC	CATCGGAVGETQYF
TRBJ2-5	.	few	TRBV7-2	TGTGCCAGCAGCCTGCAGACCACCCAGTACTTC	CASSLQTTQYF
TRBJ1-6	TRBD1	few	TRBV20-1	TGCAGTGCCGGGACAGATTCACCCCTCCACTTT	CSAGTDSPLHF
TRBJ2-1	TRBD1	many	TRBV5-1	TGCGCCAGCAGCTTGCGACAGGGCCGTTACAATGAGCAGTTCTTC	CASSLRQGRYNEQFF
TRBJ2-5	.	.	TRBV5-1	TGCGCCAGCAGCTTGGGCAGGGGCCCGGGGACCCAGTACTTC	CASSLGRGPGTQYF
TRBJ2-3	.	few	TRBV6-5	TGTGCCAGCAGCAAAGGGGCGCGATATACGCAGTATTTT	CASSKGARYTQYF
TRBJ2-2	TRBD1	.	TRBV6-2/TRBV6-3	TGTGCCAGCAGTCACGGGACAGCCGGGGAGCTGTTTTTT	CASSHGTAGELFF
TRBJ2-7	.	.	TRBV20-1	TGCAGTGCTAGAGATCTGGCAGGGGCCTCCTACGAGCAGTACTTC	CSARDLAGASYEQYF
TRBJ2-1	.	.	TRBV10-3	TGTGCCATCAGTGGGGCCGCCCAGGATGAGCAGTTCTTC	CAISGAAQDEQFF
TRBJ2-7	.	many	TRBV4-3	TGCGCCAGCAGCCAAGGACCGGGACGGCACTACGAGCAGTACTTC	CASSQGPGRHYEQYF
TRBJ1-4	TRBD1	few	TRBV6-1	TGTGCCAGCAGCCGAAGAGGACAGGGATCTAAACTGTTTTTT	CASSRRGQGSKLFF
TRBJ1-2	TRBD1	many	TRBV4-3	TGCGCCAGCAGCCAAGAGGGCAGGGGGCTCGATGGCTACACCTTC	CASSQEGRGLDGYTF
TRBJ2-6	TRBD2	.	TRBV7-8	TGTGCCAGCAGCTTAAGGGGCGGGGGGACCTCTGGGGCCAACGTCCTGACTTTC	CASSLRGGGTSGANVLTF
TRBJ2-3	.	.	TRBV9	TGTGCCAGCAGCCCTCGGGGATTCACAGATACGCAGTATTTT	CASSPRGFTDTQYF
TRBJ2-5	.	few	TRBV10-3	TGTGCCATCAGTGAGTCGCTGGGGCAAGAGACCCAGTACTTC	CAISESLGQETQYF
TRBJ2-3	.	few	TRBV5-1	TGCGCCAGCAGCTCCGGGCGCCCGGGCGATACGCAGTATTTT	CASSSGRPGDTQYF
TRBJ2-3	.	few	TRBV9	TGTGCCAGCAGCCCAGGTTTGGGGGACACAGATACGCAGTATTTT	CASSPGLGDTDTQYF
TRBJ1-2	.	.	TRBV5-4	TGTGCCAGCAGCCCCTGGGTAGGCAGACCTAACTATGGCTACACCTTC	CASSPWVGRPNYGYTF
TRBJ1-1	.	few	TRBV12-3/TRBV12-4	TGTGCCAGCATCGGGGGATACACTGAAGCTTTCTTT	CASIGGYTEAFF
TRBJ1-2	.	.	TRBV28	TGTGCCAGCTCACCGCTACGTAGTGGCTACACCTTC	CASSPLRSGYTF
TRBJ2-1	.	.	TRBV4-1	TGCGCCAGCGGGGGGGCTAGTGCTGCCAATGAGCAGTTCTTC	CASGGASAANEQFF
TRBJ1-2	.	.	TRBV10-3	TGTGCCATCAGTGAGTCGGGAAGGGACGGCTACACCTTC	CAISESGRDGYTF
TRBJ1-6	TRBD1	few	TRBV4-1	TGCGCCAGCCGCGCCGCAGGGGGATCACCCCTCCACTTT	CASRAAGGSPLHF
TRBJ2-3	.	many	TRBV7-8	TGTGCCAGCAGCTCCGGACTCAGCACAGATACGCAGTATTTT	CASSSGLSTDTQYF
TRBJ2-1	.	few	TRBV3-1	TGTGCCAGCAGCCAAAGAAGGGGTACCTACAATGAGCAGTTCTTC	CASSQRRGTYNEQFF
TRBJ2-1	.	.	TRBV28	TGTGCCAGCAGTGGGGGGGGGCGATACGAGCAGTTCTTC	CASSGGGRYEQFF
TRBJ2-1	.	.	TRBV5-1	TGCGCCAGCAGCCCGAGGATTGACTACAGCTCCTACAATGAGCAGTTCTTC	CASSPRIDYSSYNEQFF
TRBJ1-2	TRBD1	many	TRBV7-2	TGTGCCAGCAGCCCCCGACAGGGGCGAGGCTACACCTTC	CASSPRQGRGYTF
TRBJ2-3	.	.	TRBV11-1	TGTGCCAGCAATACAGGGTATACTAGCACAGATACGCAGTATTTT	CASNTGYTSTDTQYF
TRBJ1-2	TRBD1	.	TRBV7-2	TGTGCCAGCAGCCCCTCGACAGGGGAAGGGTATGGCTACACCTTC	CASSPSTGEGYGYTF
TRBJ2-1	TRBD2	.	TRBV12-3/TRBV12-4	TGTGCCAGCAGCCTGCGGACGGGGGGAGACGAGCAGTTCTTC	CASSLRTGGDEQFF
TRBJ2-1	.	.	TRBV5-5	TGTGACAGCAGAAAAGGACTCAGCTCCTACAATGAGCAGTTCTTC	CDSRKGLSSYNEQFF
TRBJ1-6	.	.	TRBV11-1	TGTGCCAGCAGCCCCCGAGATGTCAGGCTCTCACCCCTCCACTTT	CASSPRDVRLSPLHF
TRBJ2-3	.	.	TRBV9	TGTGCCAGCAGCGCAGGTTTTAGGGCAGATACGCAGTATTTT	CASSAGFRADTQYF
TRBJ1-5	.	.	TRBV20-1	TGCAGTGCTAGAGGGCAGATCAATCAGCCCCAGCATTTT	CSARGQINQPQHF
TRBJ1-6	.	few	TRBV12-3/TRBV12-4	TGTGCCAGCAGTTTACATGGGGGGAATTCACCCCTCCACTTT	CASSLHGGNSPLHF
TRBJ1-1	.	.	TRBV7-9	TGTGCCAGCAGCTTCGGGACAACCCGCCACACTGAAGCTTTCTTT	CASSFGTTRHTEAFF
TRBJ2-5	.	many	TRBV20-1	TGCAGTGCTAGAACGTGGCCAGTCCAAGAGACCCAGTACTTC	CSARTWPVQETQYF